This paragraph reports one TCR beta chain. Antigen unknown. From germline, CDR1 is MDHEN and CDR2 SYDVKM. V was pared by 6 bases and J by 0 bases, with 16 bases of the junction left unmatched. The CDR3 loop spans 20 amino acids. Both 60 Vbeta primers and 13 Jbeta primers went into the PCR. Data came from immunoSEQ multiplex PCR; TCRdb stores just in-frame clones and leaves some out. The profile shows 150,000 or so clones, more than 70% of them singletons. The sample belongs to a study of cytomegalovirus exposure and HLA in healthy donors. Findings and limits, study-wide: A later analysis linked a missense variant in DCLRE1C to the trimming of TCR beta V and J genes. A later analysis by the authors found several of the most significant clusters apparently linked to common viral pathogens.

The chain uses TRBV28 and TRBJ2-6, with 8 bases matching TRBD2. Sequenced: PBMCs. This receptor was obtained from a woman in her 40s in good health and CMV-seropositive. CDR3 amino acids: CASSKFSGGTIISGANVLTF. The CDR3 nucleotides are TGTGCCAGCAGCAAATTTTCGGGAGGGACGATCATCTCTGGGGCCAACGTCCTGACTTTC.